This TCR beta chain was profiled in a study of T cell changes during pregnancy in multiple sclerosis. TCRdb's copy holds only in-frame clones and misses some; the assay was immunoSEQ multiplex PCR. The sample carries 57,000 or so clones, around 90% recorded once. The CDR3 spans 11 residues. The V end was cut by 5 bases, the J end by 2 bases, with 4 bases between. Germline lookup yields CDR1 SGHRS and CDR2 YFSETQ. The rearrangement joins TRBV5-1 to TRBJ1-1; unclear D gene. The sequencing here drew on peripheral blood, taken in the second trimester of pregnancy. The origin of this receptor is a female donor with multiple sclerosis, enrolled in a pregnancy study. The CDR3 is CASRANTEAFF. Here the CDR3 DNA reads TGCGCCAGCAGGGCAAACACTGAAGCTTTCTTT.